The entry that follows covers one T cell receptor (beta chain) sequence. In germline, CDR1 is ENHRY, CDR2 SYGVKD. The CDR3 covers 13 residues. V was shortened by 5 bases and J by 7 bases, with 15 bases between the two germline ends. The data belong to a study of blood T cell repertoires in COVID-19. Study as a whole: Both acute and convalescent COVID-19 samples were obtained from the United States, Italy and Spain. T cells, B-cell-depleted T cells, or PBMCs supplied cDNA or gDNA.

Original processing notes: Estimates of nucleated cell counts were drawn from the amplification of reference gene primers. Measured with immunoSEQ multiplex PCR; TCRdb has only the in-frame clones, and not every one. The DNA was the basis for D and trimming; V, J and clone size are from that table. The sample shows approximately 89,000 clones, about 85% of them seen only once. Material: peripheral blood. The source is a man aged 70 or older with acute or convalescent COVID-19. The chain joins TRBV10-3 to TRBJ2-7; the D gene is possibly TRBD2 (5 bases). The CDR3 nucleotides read TGTGCCATCAGTCCAGCCGATCCGGGGGAGCAGTACTTC. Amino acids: CAISPADPGEQYF.